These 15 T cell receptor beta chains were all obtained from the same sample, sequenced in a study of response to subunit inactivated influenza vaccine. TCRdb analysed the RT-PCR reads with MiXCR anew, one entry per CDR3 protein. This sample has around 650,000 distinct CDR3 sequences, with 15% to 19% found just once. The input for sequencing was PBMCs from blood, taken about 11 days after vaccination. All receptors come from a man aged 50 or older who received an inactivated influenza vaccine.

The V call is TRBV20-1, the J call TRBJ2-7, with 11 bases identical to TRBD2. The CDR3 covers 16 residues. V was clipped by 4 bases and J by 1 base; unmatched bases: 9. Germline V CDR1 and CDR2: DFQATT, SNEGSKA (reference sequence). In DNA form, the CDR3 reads TGCAGTGCTAAACTTCCGGGACTAGCGGATTCCTACGAGCAGTACTTC. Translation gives CSAKLPGLADSYEQYF.

The CDR3 sequence is CASSRAGSNTGELFF. CDR3 DNA: TGTGCCAGCAGCCGGGCGGGGAGCAACACCGGGGAGCTGTTTTTT. The chain carries TRBV3-1 and TRBJ2-2, with a weak D call TRBD2 (6 bases). Germline V gene lookup returns CDR1 LGHDT and CDR2 YNNKEL (reference sequence). CDR3 length equals 15 residues. The V end lost 4 bases, the J end lost 2 bases, and 11 bases lay between the germline ends.

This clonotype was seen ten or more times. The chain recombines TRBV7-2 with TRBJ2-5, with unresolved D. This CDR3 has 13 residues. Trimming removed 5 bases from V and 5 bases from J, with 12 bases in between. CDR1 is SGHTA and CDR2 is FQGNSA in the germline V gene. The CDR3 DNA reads TGTGCCAGCAGCATTAGTGTGTTCGAGACCCAGTACTTC. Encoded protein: CASSISVFETQYF.

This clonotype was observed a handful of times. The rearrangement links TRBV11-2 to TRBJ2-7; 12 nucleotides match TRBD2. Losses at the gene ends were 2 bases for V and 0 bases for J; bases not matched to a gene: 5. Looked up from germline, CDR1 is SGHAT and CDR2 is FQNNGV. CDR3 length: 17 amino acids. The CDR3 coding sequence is TGTGCCAGCAGCTTAATGCCGGGACTAGCGGGCTCCTACGAGCAGTACTTC. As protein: CASSLMPGLAGSYEQYF.

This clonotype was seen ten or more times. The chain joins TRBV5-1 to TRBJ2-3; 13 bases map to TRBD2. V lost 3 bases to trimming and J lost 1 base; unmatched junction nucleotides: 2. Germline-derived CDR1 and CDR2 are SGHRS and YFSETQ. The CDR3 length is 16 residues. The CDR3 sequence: CASSWGTSGGTDTQYF. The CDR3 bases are TGCGCCAGCAGCTGGGGGACTAGCGGGGGCACAGATACGCAGTATTTT.

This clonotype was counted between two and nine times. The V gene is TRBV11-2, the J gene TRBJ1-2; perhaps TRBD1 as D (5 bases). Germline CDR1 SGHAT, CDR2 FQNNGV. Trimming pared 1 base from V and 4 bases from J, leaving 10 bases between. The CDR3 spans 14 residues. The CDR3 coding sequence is TGTGCCAGCAGCTTAGGCGGGACCCGCTATGGCTACACCTTC. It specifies CASSLGGTRYGYTF.

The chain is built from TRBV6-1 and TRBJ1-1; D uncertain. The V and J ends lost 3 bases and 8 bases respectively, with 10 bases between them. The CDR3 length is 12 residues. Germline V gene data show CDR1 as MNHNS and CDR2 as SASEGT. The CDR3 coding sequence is TGTGCCAGCAGTGATCCCCCTTACGAAGCTTTCTTT. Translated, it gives CASSDPPYEAFF.

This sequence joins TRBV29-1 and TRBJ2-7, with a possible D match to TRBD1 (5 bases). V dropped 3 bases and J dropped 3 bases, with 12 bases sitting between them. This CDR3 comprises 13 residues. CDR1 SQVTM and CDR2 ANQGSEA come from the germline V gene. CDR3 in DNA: TGCAGCGTTGAGGGCGCAGGGCGCTACGAGCAGTACTTC. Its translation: CSVEGAGRYEQYF.

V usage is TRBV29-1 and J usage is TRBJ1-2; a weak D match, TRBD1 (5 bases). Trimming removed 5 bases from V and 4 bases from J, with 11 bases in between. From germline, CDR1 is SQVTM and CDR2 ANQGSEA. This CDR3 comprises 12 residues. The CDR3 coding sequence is TGCAGCGTTTCGGGGGTAGGCTATGGCTACACCTTC. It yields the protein CSVSGVGYGYTF.

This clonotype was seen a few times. The CDR3 nucleotides are TGCAGTGCTAGAGATCTGAGGACTAGCGGTTACAATGAGCAGTTCTTC. Its protein product is CSARDLRTSGYNEQFF. V and J are TRBV20-1 and TRBJ2-1; 10 nucleotides align to TRBD2. The V gene end was trimmed by 0 bases and the J gene end by 4 bases; junction bases not matched to a gene: 6. Germline V CDR1 and CDR2: DFQATT, SNEGSKA (reference sequence). The CDR3 has 16 residues.

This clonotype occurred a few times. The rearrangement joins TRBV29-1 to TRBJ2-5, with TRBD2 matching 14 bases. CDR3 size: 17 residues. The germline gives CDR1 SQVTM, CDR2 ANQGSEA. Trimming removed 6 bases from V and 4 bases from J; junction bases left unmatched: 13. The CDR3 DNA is TGCAGCGTGGCCGGGACTAGCGGGAGTCCCCGGACAGAGACCCAGTACTTC. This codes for CSVAGTSGSPRTETQYF.

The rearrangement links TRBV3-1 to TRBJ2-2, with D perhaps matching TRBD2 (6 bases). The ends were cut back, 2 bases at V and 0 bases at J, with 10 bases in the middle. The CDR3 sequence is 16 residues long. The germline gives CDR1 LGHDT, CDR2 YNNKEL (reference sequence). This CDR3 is CASSQRAGPNTGELFF. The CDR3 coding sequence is TGTGCCAGCAGCCAAAGGGCGGGACCGAACACCGGGGAGCTGTTTTTT.

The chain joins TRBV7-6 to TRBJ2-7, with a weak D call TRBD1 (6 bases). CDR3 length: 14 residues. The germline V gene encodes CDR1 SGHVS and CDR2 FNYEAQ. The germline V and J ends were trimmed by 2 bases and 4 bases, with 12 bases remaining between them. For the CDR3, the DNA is TGTGCCAGCAGCTTAACGGACAGTCCATACGAGCAGTACTTC. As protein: CASSLTDSPYEQYF.

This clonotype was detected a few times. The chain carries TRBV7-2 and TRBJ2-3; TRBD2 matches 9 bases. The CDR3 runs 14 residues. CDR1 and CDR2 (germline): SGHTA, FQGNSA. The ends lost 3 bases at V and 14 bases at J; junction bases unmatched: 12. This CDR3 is CASSLVLAGSRRYF. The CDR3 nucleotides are TGTGCCAGCAGCTTGGTCCTAGCGGGGTCCCGGAGGTATTTT.

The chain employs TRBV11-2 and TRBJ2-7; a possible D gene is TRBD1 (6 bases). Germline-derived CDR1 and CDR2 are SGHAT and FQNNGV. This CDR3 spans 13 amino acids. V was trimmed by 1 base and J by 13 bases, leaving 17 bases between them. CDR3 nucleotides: TGTGCCAGCAGCTTAGGGACAGCATCGACGTTCTACTTC. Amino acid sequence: CASSLGTASTFYF.